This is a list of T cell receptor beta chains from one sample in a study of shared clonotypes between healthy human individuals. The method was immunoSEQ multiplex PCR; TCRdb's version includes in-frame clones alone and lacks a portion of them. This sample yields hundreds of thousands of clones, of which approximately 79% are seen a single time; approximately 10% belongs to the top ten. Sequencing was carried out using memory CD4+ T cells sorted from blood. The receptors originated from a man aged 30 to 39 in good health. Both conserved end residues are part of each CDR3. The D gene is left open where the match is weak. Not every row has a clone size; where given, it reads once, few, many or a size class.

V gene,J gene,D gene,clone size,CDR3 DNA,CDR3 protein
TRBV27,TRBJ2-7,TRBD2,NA,TGTGCCAGCAGTTTTCGGGAGTGGGGGACTACCTACGAGCAGTACTTC,CASSFREWGTTYEQYF
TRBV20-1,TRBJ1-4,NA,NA,TGCAGTGCCCTGAGGGAAAAACTGTTTTTT,CSALREKLFF
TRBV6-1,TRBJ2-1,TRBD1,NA,TGTGCCAGCACGGTTCGGGACAGAGTTTACAATGAGCAGTTCTTC,CASTVRDRVYNEQFF
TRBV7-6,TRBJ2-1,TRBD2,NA,TGTGCCAGCAGCCCACGACTAGCGGGCTCCTACAATGAGCAGTTCTTC,CASSPRLAGSYNEQFF
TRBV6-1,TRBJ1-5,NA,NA,TGTGCCAGCAGCGAGCAGTACAATCAGCCCCAGCATTTT,CASSEQYNQPQHF
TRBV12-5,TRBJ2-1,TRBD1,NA,TGTGCTAGTGGTCCATCGGACAGGGGGCTGGATGAGCAGTTCTTC,CASGPSDRGLDEQFF
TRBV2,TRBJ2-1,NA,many,TGTGCCACCGCGGGGGCAGGGGGCAATGAGCAGTTCTTC,CATAGAGGNEQFF
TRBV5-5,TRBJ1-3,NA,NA,TGTGCCAGTAACTCGTCTGGAAACACCATATATTTT,CASNSSGNTIYF
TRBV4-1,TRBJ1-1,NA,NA,TGCGCCAGCAGCCAAGAAGGCGGGGGCAAGGTTGAAGCTTTCTTT,CASSQEGGGKVEAFF
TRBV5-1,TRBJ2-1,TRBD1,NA,TGCGCCAGCAGTAAACAGGGGAACGGGGCATACAATGAGCAGTTCTTC,CASSKQGNGAYNEQFF
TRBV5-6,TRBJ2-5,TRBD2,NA,TGTGCCAGCAGCTCAATCGGGACTAACCAAGAGACCCAGTACTTC,CASSSIGTNQETQYF
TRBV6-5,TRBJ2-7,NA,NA,TGTGCCAGCAGTTATTCGGGCGGGTCCTACGAGCAGTACTTC,CASSYSGGSYEQYF
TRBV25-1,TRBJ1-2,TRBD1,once,TGTGCCAGCAGTGACCATGGGGCAGGGGGGTATGGCTACACCTTC,CASSDHGAGGYGYTF
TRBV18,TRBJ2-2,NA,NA,TGTGCCAGCTCACCAACACCTAACACCGGGGAGCTGTTTTTT,CASSPTPNTGELFF
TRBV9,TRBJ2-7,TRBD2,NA,TGTGCCAGCAGCGTTGTAGCGGGATCGAGCTACGAGCAGTACTTC,CASSVVAGSSYEQYF
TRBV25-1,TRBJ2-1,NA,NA,TGTGCCAGCACCCCACCGGACAGTCCTGGGAATGAGCAGTTCTTC,CASTPPDSPGNEQFF
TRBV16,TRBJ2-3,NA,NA,TGTGCCAGCAGCCCACGCGGGTTCGGGGCAGATACGCAGTATTTT,CASSPRGFGADTQYF
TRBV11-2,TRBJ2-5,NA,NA,TGTGCCAGCAGCTTAATGTCGGGGTGGGAGACCCAGTACTTC,CASSLMSGWETQYF
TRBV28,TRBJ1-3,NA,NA,TGTGCCAGCAGTCCCATCCACCCTTCCTCTGGAAACACCATATATTTT,CASSPIHPSSGNTIYF
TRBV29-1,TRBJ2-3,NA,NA,TGCAGCGTTGATACTAGCACAGATACGCAGTATTTT,CSVDTSTDTQYF
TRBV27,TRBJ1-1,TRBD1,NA,TGTGCCAGCAGTTCCTTAAGGACAGGTCTCATGAACACTGAAGCTTTCTTT,CASSSLRTGLMNTEAFF